These 11 T cell receptor beta chains came from one sample sequenced in a study of blood T cell repertoires in COVID-19. Profiling relied on immunoSEQ multiplex PCR, and the TCRdb table lists in-frame clones only, not all of them. The sample lists 120,000 or so clones, roughly four fifths seen once, with roughly 15% in the top ten. The sequencing sample was made of peripheral blood. The receptors come from a woman aged 50 to 65 with acute or convalescent COVID-19.

The genes are TRBV19 and TRBJ1-2, with D possibly TRBD1 on 5 matching bases. Germline V gene data show CDR1 as LNHDA and CDR2 as SQIVND (reference sequence). This CDR3 has 11 residues. V was cut by 8 bases and J by 7 bases, with 11 bases left in between. The CDR3: CASSGFGGYTF. The CDR3 DNA follows: TGTGCCAGTTCAGGGTTCGGTGGCTACACCTTC. Full variable domain (rest looked up from reference TRBV19 and TRBJ1-2): DGGITQSPKYLFRKEGQNVTLSCEQNLNHDAMYWYRQDPGQGLRLIYYSQIVNDFQKGDIAEGYSVSREKKESFPLTVTSAQKNPTAFYLCASSGFGGYTFGSGTRLTVV.

The J gene is TRBJ1-4, the V gene TRBV5-1; weak D call: TRBD1 (6 bases). CDR1 SGHRS and CDR2 YFSETQ come from the germline V gene. V was cut by 4 bases and J by 8 bases, with 12 bases left in between. CDR3 size: 13 residues. The CDR3 DNA reads TGCGCCAGCAGCCGAAACAGGGACGAAAAACTGTTTTTT. Protein sequence: CASSRNRDEKLFF.

This clone was observed a handful of times. The chain recombines TRBV2 with TRBJ2-7, with D perhaps TRBD2 (6 bases). Germline CDR1 reads SNHLY; CDR2 reads FYNNEI. The length of the CDR3 is 14 residues. Trimming cost V 0 bases and J 7 bases, with 13 bases left between them. The CDR3 here is CASSEARGEAEQYF. In DNA, the CDR3 is TGTGCCAGCAGTGAAGCGCGAGGGGAGGCAGAGCAGTACTTC. The variable domain in full, with the rest retrieved from reference TRBV2 and TRBJ2-7, is EPEVTQTPSHQVTQMGQEVILRCVPISNHLYFYWYRQILGQKVEFLVSFYNNEISEKSEIFDDQFSVERPDGSNFTLKIRSTKLEDSAMYFCASSEARGEAEQYFGPGTRLTVT.

Turning to this clone: One end of the junction fails to match germline, which may point to a read error. The chain carries TRBV7-9 and TRBJ2-7, with 9 bases that match TRBD1. CDR1 is SEHNR, CDR2 FQNEAQ, per germline (reference sequence). This CDR3 comprises 19 residues. The DNA of the CDR3 is TGTGCCAGCAGCTTTCAATTGGCCAAACCCGGGACAGGGAATGATGCTATAAGCTTC. It is translated as CASSFQLAKPGTGNDAISF.

The rearrangement joins TRBV6-1 to TRBJ1-2; 9 bases fit TRBD1. V lost 2 bases and J lost 7; bases outside the gene matches: 8. The CDR3 sequence is 15 residues long. Germline assignment: CDR1 MNHNS and CDR2 SASEGT. CDR3 amino acids: CASSEPADRGIGYTF. CDR3 DNA: TGTGCCAGCAGTGAACCAGCGGACAGGGGAATTGGCTACACCTTC.

This clone was observed a single time. The rearrangement joins TRBV19 to TRBJ1-5; TRBD1 agrees at 9 bases. The ends lost 4 bases at V and 7 bases at J; junction bases unmatched: 11. Germline CDR1 is LNHDA and CDR2 is SQIVND (reference sequence). The CDR3 extends over 16 amino acids. The CDR3 loop reads CASSTGQGRWLQPQHF. DNA of the CDR3: TGTGCCAGTAGTACTGGACAGGGGAGGTGGTTGCAGCCCCAGCATTTT.

In DNA, the CDR3 is TGTGCCAGCAGCTGGCGGGGGACACCGGCCGGCGAGCAGTACTTC. This gives the protein CASSWRGTPAGEQYF. The gene calls are TRBV14 and TRBJ2-7; D is perhaps TRBD2 (7 bases). The V end lost 5 bases, the J end lost 6 bases, and 20 bases lay between the germline ends. Per the germline V gene, CDR1 is SGHDN and CDR2 is FVKESK. There are 15 residues in the CDR3.

The chain has TRBV5-1 and TRBJ1-6, with D possibly being TRBD1 (5 bases). There are 14 residues in the CDR3. V lost 2 bases to trimming and J lost 7 bases, with 10 bases between them. Germline V CDR1 and CDR2: SGHRS, YFSETQ. CDR3 sequence (DNA): TGCGCCAGCAGCTTACAGGCCGCCAATTCACCCCTCCACTTT. Translating gives CASSLQAANSPLHF.

This chain joins TRBV11-3 and TRBJ2-2; D might be TRBD2 (6 bases). The germline V gene has CDR1 SGHNT and CDR2 YENEEA. Trimming removed 0 bases at V and 8 bases at J, with 16 bases between. This CDR3 region has 16 residues. The CDR3 loop is CASSLDSTASAGELFF. DNA for the CDR3: TGTGCCAGCAGCTTAGACTCAACGGCTAGCGCTGGGGAGCTGTTTTTT.

The chain uses TRBV18 and TRBJ1-5; the D gene is possibly TRBD1 (5 bases). Trimming left V 5 bases short and J 9 bases short, with 17 bases between. The CDR3 is 14 residues long. CDR1 is KGHSH, CDR2 LQKENI, per germline. The CDR3 here is CASSTSGPGGPQHF. The CDR3 region has the DNA TGTGCCAGCTCAACATCGGGTCCCGGGGGGCCCCAGCATTTT.

The J gene is TRBJ1-2, the V gene TRBV27, with 7 bases aligning to TRBD1. V lost 2 bases, J lost 4 bases, and 13 bases stayed unmatched. The CDR3 totals 17 residues. Germline CDR1 reads MNHEY; CDR2 reads SMNVEV (reference sequence). CDR3 amino acids: CASSLGPSQGKLYGYTF. The CDR3 DNA is TGTGCCAGCAGTTTAGGCCCTTCACAGGGGAAGCTCTATGGCTACACCTTC.